This TCR beta chain was sequenced for a study of T cells in women clearing cervical HPV infection. The V gene's germline CDR1 is SEHNR and CDR2 FQNEAQ (reference sequence). The germline V and J ends were trimmed by 5 bases and 7 bases, with 8 bases remaining between them. This CDR3 has 12 residues. In the case of this clone: The read falls 3 residues short of the CDR3 end, and the missing part is taken from the germline J gene.

Generated by immunoSEQ multiplex PCR, the TCRdb table keeps only in-frame clones and is missing some. Found here are about 23,000 clones; the top ten clones hold approximately 2.5%. This receptor was taken from a woman aged 18 to 75 with a cervical HPV16 infection that either progressed to CIN3+ or cleared (not recorded which). The V and J genes are TRBV7-9 and TRBJ2-2; D is perhaps TRBD1 (5 bases). Material: blood buffy coat. The CDR3: CASSAQDGELFF. The part of the CDR3 DNA that was read is TGTGCCAGCAGCGCACAGGACGGGGAG.